A selection of T cell receptor beta chains follows, all from one sample in a study of cytomegalovirus exposure and HLA in healthy donors. Repertoires were generated with immunoSEQ multiplex PCR, while TCRdb's copy carries only in-frame clones and drops some. The repertoire holds some 120,000 clones, with roughly 74% as singletons. The sequenced sample was PBMCs. All receptors derive from a man aged 40-55 years in good health and CMV-seronegative. The CDR3 runs from the conserved cysteine through the conserved F or W. The D gene is left open where the match is weak.

j_gene	len	v_gene	d_gene	CDR3aa
TRBJ1-1	13	TRBV29-1	TRBD1	CSVGQGAGTEAFF
TRBJ1-1	19	TRBV4-2	TRBD1	CASSPRWDRGLTEDTEAFF
TRBJ2-7	14	TRBV18	TRBD1	CASSHGQGTGEQYF
TRBJ2-1	13	TRBV5-6	-	CASTPDRWGEQFF
TRBJ1-6	15	TRBV2	TRBD1	CASSELQGDNSPLHF
TRBJ1-4	15	TRBV5-1	-	CASSLLGSSNEKLFF
TRBJ2-7	16	TRBV5-4	-	CASSLSRTSSSYEQYF
TRBJ1-1	15	TRBV2	-	CASSERAREYTEAFF
-	14	TRBV7-2	-	CASSIHGTSYEQYF
TRBJ2-3	13	TRBV27	-	CASSLGAKDTQYF
TRBJ1-2	15	TRBV7-2	TRBD1	CASSGRGPRNYGYTF
TRBJ2-7	15	TRBV4-2	TRBD2	CASSQLAGGSYEQYF
TRBJ2-6	16	TRBV4-3	-	CASSQEGASGANVLTF
TRBJ2-5	17	TRBV7-2	TRBD1	CASSSSRTGALGETQYF
TRBJ1-1	13	TRBV7-9	-	CASSLFQEGEAFF
TRBJ2-7	16	TRBV9	-	CASSVEGTTTYYEQYF
TRBJ1-2	16	TRBV7-2	TRBD1	CASSSKTGTALYGYTF
TRBJ1-1	13	TRBV6-5	-	CASSYSGSAEAFF
TRBJ1-5	13	TRBV6-5	-	CASTSRFNQPQHF
TRBJ2-2	14	TRBV5-1	TRBD1	CASSIDRVTGELFF
TRBJ2-7	13	TRBV7-9	-	CSSSKDNFKEQYF
TRBJ1-1	16	TRBV5-1	-	CASSSKAGGPDTEAFF
TRBJ2-5	17	TRBV4-1	TRBD2	CASSQIFLAESRRTQYF
TRBJ1-5	15	TRBV28	-	CASSLSRPSYQPQHF
TRBJ2-7	15	TRBV13	-	CASSVTTGTSYEQYF
TRBJ2-7	15	TRBV4-2	-	CASSLTIAQLYEQYF
TRBJ1-1	13	TRBV7-9	TRBD1	CASRRTGDTEAFF